Given below is one T cell receptor beta chain in context. Its antigen is still unknown. These data come from a study of blood T cells in healthy people across ages. Study-level results: Per million T cells, the diversity of TCR beta decreased roughly linearly as age advanced.

A second PCR of roughly 7 to 11 cycles used a sample-barcoded 5' primer and a J-beta primer mix. TCRdb redid the calling of the 5' RACE reads with MiXCR, one entry per CDR3 protein. This sample has about 730,000 distinct CDR3 sequences; approximately 43% occur once, and the top ten carry more than 20%. The TCR sequence derives from a woman aged 55-70 years in good health. Sequencing was performed on blood.

The CDR3 DNA follows: TGCAGCGCCCCCGACGTCTCGACAGCCACAGATACGCAGTATTTT. Amino acids: CSAPDVSTATDTQYF. The chain couples TRBV20-1 to TRBJ2-3, with D possibly matching TRBD1 (5 bases). Germline values: CDR1 DFQATT, CDR2 SNEGSKA (reference sequence). CDR3 size: 15 residues.